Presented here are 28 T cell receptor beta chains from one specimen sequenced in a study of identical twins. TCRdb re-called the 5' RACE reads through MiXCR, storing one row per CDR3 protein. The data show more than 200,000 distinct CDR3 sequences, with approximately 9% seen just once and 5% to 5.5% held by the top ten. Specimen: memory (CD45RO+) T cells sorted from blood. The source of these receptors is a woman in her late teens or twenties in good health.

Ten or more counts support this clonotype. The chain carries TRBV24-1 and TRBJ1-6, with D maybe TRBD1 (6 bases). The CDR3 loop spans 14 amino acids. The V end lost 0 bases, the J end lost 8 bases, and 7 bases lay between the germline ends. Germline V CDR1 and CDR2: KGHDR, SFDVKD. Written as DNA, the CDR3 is TGTGCCACCAGTGATTTGCACAGGGATTCACCCCTCCACTTT. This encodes CATSDLHRDSPLHF.

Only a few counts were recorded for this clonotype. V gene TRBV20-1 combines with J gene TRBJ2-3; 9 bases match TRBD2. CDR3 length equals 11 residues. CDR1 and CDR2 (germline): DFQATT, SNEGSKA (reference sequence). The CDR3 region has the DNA TGCGGCGGACTAGCGAGACATACGCAGTATTTT. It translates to CGGLARHTQYF.

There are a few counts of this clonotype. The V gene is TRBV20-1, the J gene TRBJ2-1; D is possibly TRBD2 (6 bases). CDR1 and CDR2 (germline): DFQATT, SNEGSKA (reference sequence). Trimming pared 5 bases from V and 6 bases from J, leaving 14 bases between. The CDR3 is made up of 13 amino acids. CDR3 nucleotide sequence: TGCAGTGCTGGGAGGACCAGCGGCAATGAGCAGTTCTTC. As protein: CSAGRTSGNEQFF.

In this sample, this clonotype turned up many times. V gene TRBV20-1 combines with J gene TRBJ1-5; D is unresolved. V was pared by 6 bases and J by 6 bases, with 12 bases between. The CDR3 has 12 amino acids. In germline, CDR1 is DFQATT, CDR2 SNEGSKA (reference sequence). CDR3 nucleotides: TGCAGTGCCCGCGACGCGGGTCAGCCCCAGCATTTT. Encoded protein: CSARDAGQPQHF.

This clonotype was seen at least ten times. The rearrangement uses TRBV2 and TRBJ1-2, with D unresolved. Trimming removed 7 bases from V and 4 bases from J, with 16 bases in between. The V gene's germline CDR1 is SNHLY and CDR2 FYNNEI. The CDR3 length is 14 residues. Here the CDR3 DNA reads TGTGCCAGCACCTACTTTGGGTCCAGCTATGGCTACACCTTC. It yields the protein CASTYFGSSYGYTF.

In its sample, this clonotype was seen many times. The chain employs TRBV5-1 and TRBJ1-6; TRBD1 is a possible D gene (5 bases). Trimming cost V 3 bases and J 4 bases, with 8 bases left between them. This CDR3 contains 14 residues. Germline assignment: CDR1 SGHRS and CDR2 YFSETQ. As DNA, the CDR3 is TGCGCCAGCAGCTACAACAGGTATAATTCACCCCTCCACTTT. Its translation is CASSYNRYNSPLHF.

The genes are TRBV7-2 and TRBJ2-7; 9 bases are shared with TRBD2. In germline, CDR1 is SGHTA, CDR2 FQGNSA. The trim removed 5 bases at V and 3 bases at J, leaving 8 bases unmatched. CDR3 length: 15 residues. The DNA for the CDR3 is TGTGCCAGCAGCCCGTCGACTAGCGGCAACTACGAGCAGTACTTC. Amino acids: CASSPSTSGNYEQYF.

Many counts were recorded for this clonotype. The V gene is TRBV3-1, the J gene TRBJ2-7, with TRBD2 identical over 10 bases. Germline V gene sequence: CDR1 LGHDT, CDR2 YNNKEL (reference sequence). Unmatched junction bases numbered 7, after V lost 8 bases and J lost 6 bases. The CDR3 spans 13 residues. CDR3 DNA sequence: TGTGCCAGCGAGCGGGAGGGTGTCGGCGAGCAGTACTTC. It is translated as CASEREGVGEQYF.

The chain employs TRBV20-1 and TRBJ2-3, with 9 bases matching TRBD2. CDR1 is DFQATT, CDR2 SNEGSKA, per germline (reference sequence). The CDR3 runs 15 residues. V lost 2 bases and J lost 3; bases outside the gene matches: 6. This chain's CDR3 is CSARITSGRTDTQYF. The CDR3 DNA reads TGCAGTGCTAGAATTACGAGCGGGAGGACAGATACGCAGTATTTT.

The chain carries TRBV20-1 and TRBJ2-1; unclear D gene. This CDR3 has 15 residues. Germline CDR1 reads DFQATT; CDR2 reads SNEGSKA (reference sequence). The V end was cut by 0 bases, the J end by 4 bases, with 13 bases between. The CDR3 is CSARDRQKSYNEQFF. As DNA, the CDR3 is TGCAGTGCTAGAGATCGCCAGAAATCATACAATGAGCAGTTCTTC.

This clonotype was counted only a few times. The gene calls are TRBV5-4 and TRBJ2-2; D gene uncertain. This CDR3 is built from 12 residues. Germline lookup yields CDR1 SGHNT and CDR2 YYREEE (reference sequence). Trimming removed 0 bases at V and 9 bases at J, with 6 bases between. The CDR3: CASSLDERELFF. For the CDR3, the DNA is TGTGCCAGCAGCTTGGATGAGAGGGAGCTGTTTTTT.

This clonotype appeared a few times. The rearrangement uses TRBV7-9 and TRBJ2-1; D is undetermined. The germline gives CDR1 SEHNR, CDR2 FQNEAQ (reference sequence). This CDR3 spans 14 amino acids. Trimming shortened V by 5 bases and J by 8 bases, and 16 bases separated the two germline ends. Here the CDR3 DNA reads TGTGCCAGCAGCCCGCATTTGGGGTTCGATGAGCAGTTCTTC. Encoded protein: CASSPHLGFDEQFF.

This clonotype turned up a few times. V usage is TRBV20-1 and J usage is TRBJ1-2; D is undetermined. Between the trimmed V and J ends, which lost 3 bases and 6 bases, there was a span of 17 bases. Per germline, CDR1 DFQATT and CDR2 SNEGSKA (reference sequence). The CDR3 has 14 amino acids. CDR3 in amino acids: CSASQIGLDNGYTF. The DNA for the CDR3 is TGCAGTGCTAGTCAAATAGGGTTGGATAATGGCTACACCTTC.

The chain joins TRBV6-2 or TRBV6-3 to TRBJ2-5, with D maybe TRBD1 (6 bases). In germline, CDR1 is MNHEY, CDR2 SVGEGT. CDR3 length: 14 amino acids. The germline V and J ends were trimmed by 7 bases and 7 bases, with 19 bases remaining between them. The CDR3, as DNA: TGTGCCAGCACTCCAGGGGCGACTACCGGGACCCAGTACTTC. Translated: CASTPGATTGTQYF.

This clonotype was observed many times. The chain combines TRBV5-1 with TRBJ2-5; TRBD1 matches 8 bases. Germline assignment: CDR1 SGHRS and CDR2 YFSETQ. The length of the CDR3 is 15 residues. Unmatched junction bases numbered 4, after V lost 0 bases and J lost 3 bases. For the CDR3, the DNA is TGCGCCAGCAGCTTGGCCGGGACAGGTGAAGAGACCCAGTACTTC. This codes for CASSLAGTGEETQYF.

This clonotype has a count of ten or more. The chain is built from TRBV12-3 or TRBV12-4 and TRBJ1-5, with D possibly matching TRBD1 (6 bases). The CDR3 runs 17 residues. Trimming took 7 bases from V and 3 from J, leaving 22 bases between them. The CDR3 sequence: CASKIRTSGGANQPQHF. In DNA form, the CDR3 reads TGTGCCAGCAAAATTCGGACTTCTGGGGGGGCCAATCAGCCCCAGCATTTT.

This CDR3 reads CATSRDKAAGGWMGSYEQYF. The CDR3 DNA reads as TGTGCCACCAGCAGAGATAAGGCAGCAGGGGGCTGGATGGGCTCCTACGAGCAGTACTTC. This chain joins TRBV15 and TRBJ2-7, with TRBD1 matching 8 bases. V lost 0 bases, J lost 0 bases, and 16 bases stayed unmatched. The CDR3 covers 20 residues. Germline CDR1 and CDR2: LNHNV and YYDKDF (reference sequence).

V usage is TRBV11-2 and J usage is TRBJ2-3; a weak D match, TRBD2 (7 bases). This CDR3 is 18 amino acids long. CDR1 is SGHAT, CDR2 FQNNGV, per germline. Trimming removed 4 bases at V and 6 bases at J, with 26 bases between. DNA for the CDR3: TGTGCCAGCAGCTCCGTCCCTCAGTTGGGGGGGCACGTGGATACGCAGTATTTT. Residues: CASSSVPQLGGHVDTQYF.

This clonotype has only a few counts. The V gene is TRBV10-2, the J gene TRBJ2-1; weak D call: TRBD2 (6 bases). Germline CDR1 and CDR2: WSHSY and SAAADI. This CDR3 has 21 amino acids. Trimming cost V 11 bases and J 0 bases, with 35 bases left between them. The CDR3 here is CAGPKGLRGRIPDSSYNEQFF. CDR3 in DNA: TGCGCCGGGCCTAAGGGACTGCGCGGTCGGATCCCTGATAGCTCCTACAATGAGCAGTTCTTC.

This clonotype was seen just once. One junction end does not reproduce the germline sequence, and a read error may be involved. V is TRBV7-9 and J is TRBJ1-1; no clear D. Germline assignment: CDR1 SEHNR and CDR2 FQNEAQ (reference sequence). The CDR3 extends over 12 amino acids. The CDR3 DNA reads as TGTGCCAGCAGCTTAGGTGGTACTGGAGCTTTCTTT. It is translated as CASSLGGTGAFF.

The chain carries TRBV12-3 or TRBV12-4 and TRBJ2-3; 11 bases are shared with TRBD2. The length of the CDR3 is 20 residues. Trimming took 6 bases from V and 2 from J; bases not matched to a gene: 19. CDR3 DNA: TGTGCCAGCAGCCACGACCGACTAGCGGGAATAGGAATGGACACAGATACGCAGTATTTT. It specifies CASSHDRLAGIGMDTDTQYF.

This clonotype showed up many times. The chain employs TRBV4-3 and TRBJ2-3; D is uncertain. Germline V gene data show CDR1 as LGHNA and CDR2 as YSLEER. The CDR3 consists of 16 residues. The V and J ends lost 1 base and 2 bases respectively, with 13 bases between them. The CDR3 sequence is CASSQVGPGTTDTQYF. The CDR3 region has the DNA TGCGCCAGCAGCCAAGTCGGCCCGGGTACCACAGATACGCAGTATTTT.

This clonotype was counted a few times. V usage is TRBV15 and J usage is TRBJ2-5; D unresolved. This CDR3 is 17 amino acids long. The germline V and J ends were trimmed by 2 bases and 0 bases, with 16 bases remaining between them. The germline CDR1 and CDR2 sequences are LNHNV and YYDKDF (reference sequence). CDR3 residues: CATSRPTEKVHQETQYF. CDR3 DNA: TGTGCCACCAGCAGACCAACGGAAAAGGTACACCAAGAGACCCAGTACTTC.

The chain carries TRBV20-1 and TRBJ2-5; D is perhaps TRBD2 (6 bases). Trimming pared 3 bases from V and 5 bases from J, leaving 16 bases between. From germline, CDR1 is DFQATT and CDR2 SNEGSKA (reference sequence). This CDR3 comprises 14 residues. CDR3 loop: CSARASVNLETQYF. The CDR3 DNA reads TGCAGTGCTAGGGCTAGCGTTAATTTGGAGACCCAGTACTTC.

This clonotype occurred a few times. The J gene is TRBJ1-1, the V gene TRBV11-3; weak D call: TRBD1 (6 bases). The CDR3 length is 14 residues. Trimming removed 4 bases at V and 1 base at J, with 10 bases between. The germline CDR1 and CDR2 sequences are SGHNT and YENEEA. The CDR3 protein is CASSSQGPNTEAFF. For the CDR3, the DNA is TGTGCCAGCAGCTCACAGGGACCGAACACTGAAGCTTTCTTT.

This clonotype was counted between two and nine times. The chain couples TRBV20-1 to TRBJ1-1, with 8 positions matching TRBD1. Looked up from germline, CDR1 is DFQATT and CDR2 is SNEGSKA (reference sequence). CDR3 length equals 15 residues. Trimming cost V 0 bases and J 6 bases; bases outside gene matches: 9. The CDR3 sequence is CSARDPGQEGSEAFF. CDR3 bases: TGCAGTGCTAGAGATCCGGGACAGGAGGGATCTGAAGCTTTCTTT.

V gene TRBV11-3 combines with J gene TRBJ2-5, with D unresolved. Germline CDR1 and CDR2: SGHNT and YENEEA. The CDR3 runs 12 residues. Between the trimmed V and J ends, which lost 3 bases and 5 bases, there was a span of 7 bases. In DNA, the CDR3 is TGTGCCAGCAGCTTTATATTCGAGACCCAGTACTTC. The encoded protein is CASSFIFETQYF.

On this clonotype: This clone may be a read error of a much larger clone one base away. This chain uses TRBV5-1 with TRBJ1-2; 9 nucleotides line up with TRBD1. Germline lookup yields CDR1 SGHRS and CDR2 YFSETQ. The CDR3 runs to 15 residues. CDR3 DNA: TGCGCCAGCAGCTTGGTCACAGGGGGCAACTATGGCTGCACCTTC. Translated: CASSLVTGGNYGCTF.